The present T cell receptor (beta chain) was sequenced within a study of blood T cell repertoires in COVID-19. At the level of the study: Whether acute or convalescent, the COVID-19 samples came from the United States, Italy and Spain. In each case, the material was cDNA or gDNA derived from T cells, B-cell-depleted T cells, or PBMCs.

In the authors' methods: By means of reference gene primer amplification, nucleated cell counts were estimated. The data were produced by immunoSEQ multiplex PCR, yet TCRdb's version contains in-frame clones alone and is incomplete. D and trimming come from the DNA, and the V and J calls and clone size come from that table. The sample includes approximately 150,000 clones, about 86% of them seen just once. Germline loops: CDR1 MNHEY, CDR2 SMNVEV (reference sequence). Trimming pared 4 bases from V and 2 bases from J, leaving 23 bases between. The CDR3 is 18 amino acids. The V call is TRBV27, the J call TRBJ1-2; tentative D call: TRBD1 (5 bases). The source material was peripheral blood. The TCR was taken from a woman aged 55-75 years with acute or convalescent COVID-19. The CDR3 loop is CASSYAPATGGRNYGYTF. The CDR3 DNA is TGTGCCAGCAGTTACGCTCCCGCCACAGGAGGGCGCAACTATGGCTACACCTTC.